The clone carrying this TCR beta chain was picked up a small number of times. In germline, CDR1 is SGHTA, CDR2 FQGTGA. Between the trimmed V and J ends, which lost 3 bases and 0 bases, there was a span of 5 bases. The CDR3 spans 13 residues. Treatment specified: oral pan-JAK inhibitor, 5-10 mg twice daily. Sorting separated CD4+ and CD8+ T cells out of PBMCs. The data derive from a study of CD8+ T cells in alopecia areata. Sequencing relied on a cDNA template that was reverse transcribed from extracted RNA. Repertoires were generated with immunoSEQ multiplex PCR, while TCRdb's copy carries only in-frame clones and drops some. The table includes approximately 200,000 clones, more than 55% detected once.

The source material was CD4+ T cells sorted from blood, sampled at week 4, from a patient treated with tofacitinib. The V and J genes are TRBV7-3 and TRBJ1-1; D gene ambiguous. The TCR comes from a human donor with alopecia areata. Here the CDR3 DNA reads TGTGCCAGCAGCTTTCGCATGAACACTGAAGCTTTCTTT. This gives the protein CASSFRMNTEAFF.